Listed below are T cell receptor beta chains from one sample, sequenced in a study of blood T cells in healthy people across ages. TCRdb re-derived calls from the 5' RACE reads in MiXCR, one entry per CDR3 protein. The table includes around 1,500,000 distinct CDR3 sequences, 35% to 45% detected once. Sequencing was carried out using blood. Receptors were obtained from a woman younger than 30 in good health. Both conserved end residues are part of each CDR3. The order of the fields is J gene, D gene, clone size, V gene, CDR3 protein, CDR3 DNA. A D gene is named only where the DNA matches it firmly. Clone sizes are given selectively: once, few, many, or a class where the clone is expanded.

J: TRBJ1-2
D: TRBD1
size: -
V: TRBV4-2
CDR3: CACSQVGQGAGGYTF
DNA: TGTGCCTGCAGCCAAGTCGGGCAGGGGGCGGGAGGCTACACCTTC

J: TRBJ2-1
D: -
size: -
V: TRBV27
CDR3: CASSLSRDAYNEQFF
DNA: TGTGCCAGCAGTTTATCGCGGGATGCCTACAATGAGCAGTTCTTC

J: TRBJ2-5
D: -
size: -
V: TRBV20-1
CDR3: CSAGKVAAKQETQYF
DNA: TGCAGTGCTGGTAAGGTCGCGGCGAAGCAAGAGACCCAGTACTTC

J: TRBJ2-5
D: TRBD2
size: few
V: TRBV10-3
CDR3: CAINRDPTGGETQYF
DNA: TGTGCCATCAATAGGGACCCGACGGGAGGAGAGACCCAGTACTTC

J: TRBJ2-6
D: -
size: -
V: TRBV24-1
CDR3: CATSDPAARSGANVLTF
DNA: TGTGCCACCAGTGATCCTGCGGCTAGATCTGGGGCCAACGTCCTGACTTTC

J: TRBJ2-7
D: -
size: -
V: TRBV11-1
CDR3: CASSPTGLGNEQYF
DNA: TGTGCCAGCAGCCCGACTGGGCTCGGAAACGAGCAGTACTTC

J: TRBJ2-5
D: -
size: -
V: TRBV12-3/TRBV12-4
CDR3: CTSSLRTQETQYF
DNA: TGTACCAGCAGTTTACGGACTCAAGAGACCCAGTACTTC

J: TRBJ2-5
D: TRBD2
size: -
V: TRBV20-1
CDR3: CGARGLAGAETQYF
DNA: TGCGGTGCTAGGGGACTAGCGGGAGCGGAGACCCAGTACTTC

J: TRBJ2-1
D: TRBD1
size: -
V: TRBV12-3/TRBV12-4
CDR3: CASSPSEGQGSSNEQFF
DNA: TGTGCCAGCAGTCCCTCCGAGGGACAGGGCTCCTCAAATGAGCAGTTCTTC

J: TRBJ1-2
D: -
size: -
V: TRBV20-1
CDR3: CSASGGVSNYGYTF
DNA: TGCAGTGCCAGTGGAGGGGTATCTAACTATGGCTACACCTTC

J: TRBJ2-7
D: TRBD2
size: -
V: TRBV12-3/TRBV12-4
CDR3: CASSDTGTSGSKWQYF
DNA: TGTGCCAGCAGCGACACCGGGACTAGCGGGTCAAAATGGCAGTACTTC

J: TRBJ1-5
D: -
size: -
V: TRBV20-1
CDR3: CSAKATGNQPQHF
DNA: TGCAGTGCAAAAGCGACAGGCAATCAGCCCCAGCATTTT

J: TRBJ2-7
D: -
size: few
V: TRBV9
CDR3: CASSAWGRGSISEQYF
DNA: TGTGCCAGCAGCGCGTGGGGTCGAGGGAGCATTAGCGAGCAGTACTTC

J: TRBJ1-2
D: -
size: -
V: TRBV18
CDR3: CASSPQLQTDGYTF
DNA: TGTGCCAGCTCACCACAGCTACAGACAGATGGCTACACCTTC

J: TRBJ1-1
D: TRBD1
size: -
V: TRBV27
CDR3: CASSTGRGREGNTEAFF
DNA: TGTGCCAGCAGTACCGGGAGGGGGCGAGAAGGGAACACTGAAGCTTTCTTT

J: TRBJ2-3
D: TRBD2
size: many
V: TRBV5-1
CDR3: CASRPSGAGSTDTQYF
DNA: TGCGCCAGCAGGCCCTCAGGAGCGGGAAGCACAGATACGCAGTATTTT

J: TRBJ1-6
D: -
size: few
V: TRBV6-6
CDR3: CASSYWGSINSPLHF
DNA: TGTGCCAGCTCGTACTGGGGCAGCATAAATTCACCCCTCCACTTT

J: TRBJ1-2
D: -
size: -
V: TRBV20-1
CDR3: CSAREGTAYGYTF
DNA: TGCAGTGCTAGAGAGGGGACGGCCTATGGCTACACCTTC

J: TRBJ1-1
D: -
size: -
V: TRBV29-1
CDR3: CSVGLTGNTEAFF
DNA: TGCAGCGTTGGTCTGACGGGGAACACTGAAGCTTTCTTT

J: TRBJ2-5
D: TRBD2
size: -
V: TRBV5-1
CDR3: CASSLDVAGAGETQYF
DNA: TGCGCCAGCAGCTTGGATGTAGCGGGAGCTGGGGAGACCCAGTACTTC

J: TRBJ2-2
D: TRBD2
size: -
V: TRBV6-5
CDR3: CASSYNPLAGANTGELFF
DNA: TGTGCCAGCAGTTACAATCCCCTGGCGGGAGCGAACACCGGGGAGCTGTTTTTT

J: TRBJ1-5
D: -
size: -
V: TRBV27
CDR3: CASSPVIGGQPQHF
DNA: TGTGCCAGCAGCCCGGTAATTGGGGGCCAGCCCCAGCATTTT

J: TRBJ1-1
D: -
size: few
V: TRBV20-1
CDR3: CSADGLNTEAFF
DNA: TGCAGTGCAGACGGCCTGAACACTGAAGCTTTCTTT

J: TRBJ2-5
D: -
size: -
V: TRBV11-2
CDR3: CASSLLDEETQYF
DNA: TGTGCCAGCAGCTTATTAGACGAAGAGACCCAGTACTTC

J: TRBJ1-5
D: TRBD1
size: -
V: TRBV6-1
CDR3: CASSDTTGFLQPQHF
DNA: TGTGCCAGCAGTGACACGACAGGGTTTCTGCAGCCCCAGCATTTT

J: TRBJ1-1
D: -
size: -
V: TRBV12-3/TRBV12-4
CDR3: CASGSLNTEAFF
DNA: TGTGCCAGCGGAAGCCTGAACACTGAAGCTTTCTTT

J: TRBJ2-3
D: TRBD2
size: few
V: TRBV9
CDR3: CASSVGLAGGGTQYF
DNA: TGTGCCAGCAGCGTAGGACTAGCGGGGGGAGGGACGCAGTATTTT

J: TRBJ2-7
D: -
size: -
V: TRBV5-6
CDR3: CASSPTQSGSSYNEQYF
DNA: TGTGCCAGCAGCCCGACACAGAGCGGTAGCTCCTACAATGAGCAGTACTTC

J: TRBJ2-7
D: TRBD1
size: -
V: TRBV6-1
CDR3: CASSVSRGTSYNEQYF
DNA: TGTGCCAGCAGTGTCTCCAGGGGGACCTCCTACAATGAGCAGTACTTC

J: TRBJ2-3
D: -
size: -
V: TRBV3-1
CDR3: CASSQVMNTDTQYF
DNA: TGTGCCAGCAGCCAAGTTATGAACACAGATACGCAGTATTTT

J: TRBJ2-7
D: TRBD1
size: few
V: TRBV20-1
CDR3: CSARGQGVDEQYF
DNA: TGCAGTGCTAGAGGACAGGGGGTCGACGAGCAGTACTTC